These 2 T cell receptor beta chains were all obtained from the same sample, sequenced in a study of blood T cell repertoires in COVID-19. Clones were read by immunoSEQ multiplex PCR, and TCRdb kept only the in-frame ones, dropping some. The table shows hundreds of thousands of clones, with 65% to 90% occurring only once. Sample: peripheral blood. These receptors all stem from a human donor in a cohort sampled during active COVID-19.

The rearrangement links TRBV7-2 to TRBJ1-4; 8 bases map to TRBD1. Germline V gene data show CDR1 as SGHTA and CDR2 as FQGNSA. Germline trimming cut 5 bases from V and 9 bases from J; bases unmatched to any gene: 8. CDR3 length: 14 residues. This CDR3 is CASSTGTGAKKLFF. CDR3 coding DNA: TGTGCCAGCAGCACCGGGACAGGAGCGAAAAAACTGTTTTTT.

The chain combines TRBV2 with TRBJ1-1; TRBD1 aligns across 9 bases. Trimming at V came to 6 bases and at J to 3 bases, leaving 11 bases not matched to a gene. The CDR3 has 16 amino acids. The germline CDR1 and CDR2 sequences are SNHLY and FYNNEI. CDR3 sequence: CASRRETGGLDTEAFF. The CDR3 DNA reads TGTGCCAGCAGGCGAGAGACAGGGGGATTGGACACTGAAGCTTTCTTT.